Below, one T cell receptor beta chain is given with its context. Those with chemo-refractory metastatic non-small-cell lung cancer were treated with focal radiation combined with CTLA-4 blockade using ipilimumab. V was trimmed by 2 bases and J by 2 bases, leaving 10 bases between them. This CDR3 is built from 15 residues. Germline values: CDR1 SGHAT, CDR2 FQNNGV. This sample was included in a study of radiotherapy plus CTLA-4 blockade in lung cancer. Some clones are missing from TCRdb's copy, which holds only in-frame ones; the method was immunoSEQ multiplex PCR. The top ten clones hold about 11% of a sample with about 36,000 clones, over 55% of them seen once.

J is TRBJ2-1 and V is TRBV11-2; a weak D match, TRBD1 (7 bases). The clonotype was recovered from a human donor with non-small cell lung cancer who had stable disease on radiotherapy plus ipilimumab. This sample comprised peripheral blood, obtained from a patient treated with radiotherapy plus ipilimumab. CDR3 DNA sequence: TGTGCCAGCAGCTTACAGGGGGGAACCTACAATGAGCAGTTCTTC. Translating it yields CASSLQGGTYNEQFF.